This T cell receptor (beta chain) was identified in a study of beta chain features in type 1 diabetes. Study conclusions and caveats: Small HLA sub-analyses could not settle whether HLA shapes TCRB rearrangement. Among patients with Type 1 diabetes, TCRB CDR3s were moderately but significantly shorter in every one of the four CD4+ subsets. In type 1 diabetes patients, VDJ junctions had fewer insertions; deletions at these junctions were more frequent. Overrepresentation of cells with high TCR expression could result from cDNA sequencing.

V was trimmed by 6 bases and J by 2 bases, leaving 14 bases between them. In germline, CDR1 is MDHEN, CDR2 SYDVKM. This CDR3 has 14 amino acids. As to this clone: Its cognate antigen is unknown.

The investigators reverse transcribed all of the isolated RNA, so they sequenced expressed TCRB transcripts. Sequencing used immunoSEQ multiplex PCR; TCRdb keeps in-frame clones, though not all of them. The sample contains around 310,000 clones, about 14% of which appear only once. The source material was naive CD4+ T cells from blood. This chain connects TRBV28 to TRBJ2-7, with D possibly being TRBD1 (5 bases). The TCR originated in a woman younger than 30 with type 1 diabetes. CDR3 sequence: CASRGAWGTYEQYF. The CDR3 nucleotides are TGTGCCAGCAGAGGGGCTTGGGGAACCTACGAGCAGTACTTC.